This entry features one T cell receptor (beta chain) sequence. The clone's antigen remains unknown. No per-base quality is available; no much larger clone lies one base away. Other DNA sequences within the sample encode an identical CDR3. The cysteine opens and the phenylalanine closes a CDR3 of 14 amino acids. Just the 42-base CDR3 DNA is kept, in frame starting at base 1. Via the germline V gene, CDR1 is SNHLY and CDR2 FYNNEI. V lost 4 bases and J lost 3 bases; the stretch between them is 12 bases long. This sample is drawn from a study of blood T cell repertoires in COVID-19 (dated by TCRdb to 2019 to 2021). Study-level background: Collaborator samples came from the United States, Italy and Spain and covered acute and convalescent phases of COVID-19. Where available, HLA class I and class II types were taken from metadata supplied by the sample provider and were not determined by assay-based typing. The dataset comprised deeply sampled blood TCRbeta repertoires from subjects exposed to, actively infected with, or recovered from COVID-19. The repertoires were made available in a free public database intended to serve as a resource for research on the immune response to SARS-CoV-2. The material from the prospective study consisted of cDNA or gDNA derived from T cells, B-cell-depleted T cells, or PBMCs. Sample metadata almost always included a de-identified subject ID, COVID-19 status, age in years and sex. The samples were drawn from two sources: the first 160 participants of the ongoing ImmuneRACE study, and fewer than 1,500 subjects contributed by 6 global collaborators. Findings and caveats that apply to the study as a whole: The amount of clinical and demographic metadata varied by source and participant and was provided uncurated.

TCRbeta CDR3 regions were amplified from genomic DNA by means of the immunoSEQ Assay, a bias-controlled multiplex PCR. The published analysis was carried out like this. The number of nucleated cells in each sample was estimated from the amplification of reference gene primers within the assay. Sequence reads were collapsed and filtered to measure the absolute abundance of every unique TCRbeta CDR3 rearrangement. For each sample, productive Simpson clonality was calculated as the square root of Simpson's diversity index across productive rearrangements. Here the immuneACCESS table is served through TCRdb, limited to in-frame sequences with V and J called. Missing clones are a known gap in these copies; in checked studies unresolved V genes cover under half, and the rest lacks a known reason. D and trimming were read from the DNA, whereas the V and J calls and clone size are those reported in that table. Recorded for this sample are approximately 68,000 clones; more than 60% of them occurred a single time. The ten top clones hold roughly 10% of the sample.

Collaborating institutions collected whole blood in K2EDTA tubes following their own protocols. Collaborator samples were shipped for TCRbeta analysis as frozen whole blood, isolated PBMCs, or DNA extracted from either sample type. The sequence links TRBV2 to TRBJ1-1; 5 matching bases give a weak D call of TRBD1. The sequenced sample was peripheral blood. This TCR came from a woman aged 45-65 years with acute or convalescent COVID-19. The CDR3 in this case is CASSGGPGDTEAFF. In nucleotides, the sequence is TGTGCCAGCAGTGGGGGCCCGGGGGACACTGAAGCTTTCTTT.